The 21 T cell receptor beta chains in this list originate from one sample, sequenced in a study of tumor-infiltrating lymphocytes in primary liver carcinoma. Researchers drew blood RNA from unsorted whole blood and extracted germline DNA as well. Reverse transcription of around 500 ng total RNA with a constant-region primer produced TCR beta cDNA. Libraries covering TCR beta were generated through three nested multiplex PCR rounds (using a slightly modified ARM-PCR). Amplification in the first two PCR rounds was performed using TRBV1-TRBV30 forward primers and a C-beta reverse primer for approximately 10 cycles each. From the multiplex PCR reads, TCRdb called clonotypes with MiXCR, one entry per CDR3 protein. This sample yields around 330,000 distinct CDR3 sequences, of which 65% are seen a single time; approximately 9% belongs to the top ten. The sample was peripheral blood. The source of these receptors is a man aged 40-50 years with primary liver carcinoma and hepatitis B virus infection.

This clonotype was detected once. Likely a read error: the CDR3 ends without its conserved phenylalanine or tryptophan. The CDR3 coding sequence is TGTGCCAGCAGCTTAGCCCTTGGGGGCCGGGGCGAGCAGTACTTA. It translates to CASSLALGGRGEQYL. The chain links TRBV11-2 to TRBJ2-7; tentative D call: TRBD1 (6 bases). Trimming shortened V by 1 base and J by 6 bases, and 16 bases separated the two germline ends. Germline CDR1 reads SGHAT; CDR2 reads FQNNGV. This CDR3 has 15 residues.

J is TRBJ1-5 and V is TRBV30; D ambiguous. The germline gives CDR1 GTSNPN, CDR2 SVGIG (reference sequence). Trimming shortened V by 1 base and J by 3 bases, and 7 bases separated the two germline ends. The CDR3 has 13 residues. CDR3 region: CAWSERTNQPQHF. The DNA of the CDR3 is TGTGCCTGGAGTGAGAGGACCAATCAGCCCCAGCATTTT.

This clonotype came up a few times. V is TRBV10-3 and J is TRBJ2-5; tentative D call: TRBD2 (7 bases). V shed 4 bases and J shed 0 bases, with 12 bases lying between them. The germline CDR1 and CDR2 sequences are ENHRY and SYGVKD. The CDR3 length is 15 residues. CDR3 coding DNA: TGTGCCATCAGTGTTAGGGGGGGGGACCAAGAGACCCAGTACTTC. As protein: CAISVRGGDQETQYF.

A remark on this clonotype: At one end the junction does not follow the germline gene, possibly because of a read error. The chain recombines TRBV6-1 with TRBJ1-5, with 7 bases lining up with TRBD1. CDR1 is MNHNS and CDR2 is SASEGT in the germline V gene. CDR3 size: 15 residues. The CDR3 DNA reads TGTGCCACCACCGAGGGACAGCTTAGCAATCAGCCCCCGCATTTT. Protein: CATTEGQLSNQPPHF.

To note about this clonotype: Since a much larger clone is just one base distant, this may be a read error. CDR3 loop: CSADSAHGYGYTF. The CDR3 DNA sequence: TGCAGCGCTGACTCAGCGCATGGCTATGGCTACACCTTC. J is TRBJ1-2 and V is TRBV29-1; D not resolved. CDR1 is SQVTM and CDR2 is ANQGSEA in the germline V gene. This CDR3 is 13 amino acids long. V lost 7 bases to trimming and J lost 4 bases, with 16 bases between them.

This clonotype has only a few counts. It may be a read error: a sequence one base away is much more abundant. The gene calls are TRBV28 and TRBJ2-3; D may be TRBD1 (5 bases). Germline V gene lookup returns CDR1 MDHEN and CDR2 SYDVKM. The CDR3 has 17 residues. DNA for the CDR3: TGTGCCAGCGGTTTAGAGATTCTGGGGCCTAGCACAGATACGCAGTATTTT. It specifies CASGLEILGPSTDTQYF.

Worth noting for this clonotype: This may stem from a read error, because a much larger clone lies one nucleotide away. The rearrangement links TRBV30 to TRBJ1-2; the match to TRBD1 covers 7 bases. The CDR3 sequence is 13 residues long. CDR1 GTSNPN and CDR2 SVGIG come from the germline V gene (reference sequence). The CDR3 DNA sequence: TGTGCCTGGAACCCAGACAGGGACTATGGCTACGCCTTC. It is translated as CAWNPDRDYGYAF. The full variable domain, rest sourced from reference TRBV30 and TRBJ1-2, is SQTIHQWPATLVQPVGSPLSLECTVEGTSNPNLYWYRQAAGRGLQLLFYSVGIGQISSEVPQNLSASRPQDRQFILSSKKLLLSDSGFYLCAWNPDRDYGYAFGSGTRLTVV.

Note on this clonotype: Sequence at one end of the junction differs from germline and may be a read error. The genes are TRBV11-1 and TRBJ2-4; no firm D call. CDR3 length: 11 residues. Looked up from germline, CDR1 is SGHAT and CDR2 is FQDESV (reference sequence). CDR3 residues: CACRFGNIQYF. Written as DNA, the CDR3 is TGTGCCTGCAGATTTGGAAACATTCAGTACTTC.

The chain recombines TRBV11-2 with TRBJ2-1; 7 positions agree with TRBD1. Per the germline V gene, CDR1 is SGHAT and CDR2 is FQNNGV. With V trimmed by 4 bases and J by 14 bases, 14 bases remained unmatched. The CDR3 runs 14 residues. DNA for the CDR3: TGTGCCAGCAGCTCAAGGACAGGTCACTCGGAGGAGTTCTTC. Translating gives CASSSRTGHSEEFF.

This clonotype has ten or more counts. The chain couples TRBV6-1 to TRBJ1-1; 7 bases match TRBD1. This CDR3 comprises 15 residues. V dropped 6 bases and J dropped 6; count of bases not matched to a gene: 13. CDR1 MNHNS and CDR2 SASEGT come from the germline V gene. The CDR3 bases are TGTGCCAGCAGATTGGAACAGGGGACGAGGGCTGAAGCTTTCTTT. Its translation: CASRLEQGTRAEAFF.

This clonotype was counted ten times or more. The V call is TRBV6-6, the J call TRBJ1-1, with a tentative D call TRBD1 (5 bases). This CDR3 comprises 13 residues. V shed 10 bases and J shed 0 bases, with 12 bases lying between them. CDR1 and CDR2 (germline): MNHNY, SVGAGI (reference sequence). CDR3 residues: CATGAGVNTEAFF. Here the CDR3 DNA reads TGTGCCACCGGGGCAGGCGTGAACACTGAAGCTTTCTTT.

In regard to this clonotype: Compared with germline, one end of the junction differs, possibly owing to a read error. The CDR3 sequence: CTSSLLAGAYNEQFF. CDR3 DNA sequence: TGTACCAGCAGCCTCCTAGCGGGAGCGTACAATGAGCAGTTCTTC. The chain links TRBV11-1 to TRBJ2-1; 10 bases fit TRBD2. Looked up from germline, CDR1 is SGHAT and CDR2 is FQDESV (reference sequence). This CDR3 region has 15 residues.

To note about this clonotype: An end of the junction differs from the germline gene, which may be a read error. This rearrangement joins TRBV5-5 to TRBJ1-1; D is undetermined. This CDR3 contains 12 residues. Germline CDR1 and CDR2: SGHKS and YYEKEE (reference sequence). CDR3 nucleotide sequence: TGTGCCGGCAGCATCGGGGACACTGAAGCTTTCTTT. This translates into CAGSIGDTEAFF.

This rearrangement joins TRBV18 to TRBJ2-6; tentative D call: TRBD2 (5 bases). The germline CDR1 and CDR2 sequences are KGHSH and LQKENI. The V end lost 3 bases, the J end lost 0 bases, and 12 bases lay between the germline ends. The CDR3 loop spans 17 amino acids. This CDR3 reads CASSPAASFSGANVLTF. DNA of the CDR3: TGTGCCAGCTCACCGGCAGCTAGCTTCTCTGGGGCCAACGTCCTGACTTTC.

The rearrangement links TRBV30 to TRBJ2-7; D remains ambiguous. Germline loops: CDR1 GTSNPN, CDR2 SVGIG (reference sequence). The CDR3 covers 12 residues. The germline V and J ends were trimmed by 5 bases and 1 base, with 9 bases remaining between them. CDR3 region: CAWSTASYEQYF. DNA of the CDR3: TGTGCCTGGTCCACAGCTTCCTACGAGCAGTACTTC.

This clonotype was counted a single time. The missing conserved phenylalanine or tryptophan at the end of this CDR3 makes a read error likely. The chain couples TRBV5-1 to TRBJ1-4, with no clear D. V lost 0 bases and J lost 5, with 11 bases in between. This CDR3 has 15 amino acids. Per germline, CDR1 SGHRS and CDR2 YFSETQ. CDR3 loop: CASSLDGRPNEKLFL. The CDR3 DNA reads TGCGCCAGCAGCTTGGATGGCCGACCGAATGAAAAACTGTTTCTT.

This clonotype was found a few times. The gene calls are TRBV28 and TRBJ2-3, with 14 bases identical to TRBD2. V was clipped by 11 bases and J by 5 bases; unmatched bases: 9. Germline loops: CDR1 MDHEN, CDR2 SYDVKM. The CDR3 consists of 15 residues. CDR3 coding DNA: TGTGCCCCAGGGCCGACTAGCGGGAGGGTAGATACGCAGTATTTT. It translates to CAPGPTSGRVDTQYF. Supplemented by reference TRBV28 and TRBJ2-3, the full variable domain reads DVKVTQSSRYLVKRTGEKVFLECVQDMDHENMFWYRQDPGLGLRLIYFSYDVKMKEKGDIPEGYSVSREKKERFSLILESASTNQTSMYLCAPGPTSGRVDTQYFGPGTRLTVL.

This chain links TRBV25-1 with TRBJ2-3, with D perhaps given as TRBD1 or TRBD2 (5 bases each). V was trimmed by 8 bases and J by 1 base, leaving 16 bases between them. Germline-derived CDR1 and CDR2 are MGHDK and SYGVNS. The CDR3 runs 15 residues. The CDR3 sequence: CASGGRDLRTDTQYF. CDR3 nucleotide sequence: TGTGCCAGCGGGGGACGCGACCTCCGCACAGATACGCAGTATTTT.

CDR3 protein: CASSLATEETQYF. The CDR3 bases are TGCGCCAGCAGCTTGGCGACGGAAGAGACCCAGTACTTC. V gene TRBV5-1 combines with J gene TRBJ2-5; D unclear. V lost 0 bases, J lost 3 bases, and 6 bases lay in between. The CDR3 totals 13 residues. Germline V gives CDR1 SGHRS, CDR2 YFSETQ.

About this clonotype itself: It may be a read error: a sequence one base away is much more abundant. This sequence joins TRBV4-2 and TRBJ2-7; D is undetermined. The CDR3 sequence is 14 residues long. From germline, CDR1 is LGHNA and CDR2 YNFKEQ. The chain's CDR3 is CANSQDQRVYEQYF. DNA of the CDR3: TGTGCCAACAGCCAAGATCAACGGGTCTACGAGCAGTACTTC.

Comments on this clonotype: This could be a read error, since a much larger clone is one nucleotide away. The chain combines TRBV6-6 with TRBJ2-7; D may correspond to TRBD1 or TRBD2 (5 bases each). Looked up from germline, CDR1 is MNHNY and CDR2 is SVGAGI (reference sequence). The CDR3 sequence is 13 residues long. The CDR3 loop is CDSEGPLDPEQYF. In nucleotides, the CDR3 is TGTGACAGCGAGGGACCGCTTGATCCGGAGCAGTACTTC.